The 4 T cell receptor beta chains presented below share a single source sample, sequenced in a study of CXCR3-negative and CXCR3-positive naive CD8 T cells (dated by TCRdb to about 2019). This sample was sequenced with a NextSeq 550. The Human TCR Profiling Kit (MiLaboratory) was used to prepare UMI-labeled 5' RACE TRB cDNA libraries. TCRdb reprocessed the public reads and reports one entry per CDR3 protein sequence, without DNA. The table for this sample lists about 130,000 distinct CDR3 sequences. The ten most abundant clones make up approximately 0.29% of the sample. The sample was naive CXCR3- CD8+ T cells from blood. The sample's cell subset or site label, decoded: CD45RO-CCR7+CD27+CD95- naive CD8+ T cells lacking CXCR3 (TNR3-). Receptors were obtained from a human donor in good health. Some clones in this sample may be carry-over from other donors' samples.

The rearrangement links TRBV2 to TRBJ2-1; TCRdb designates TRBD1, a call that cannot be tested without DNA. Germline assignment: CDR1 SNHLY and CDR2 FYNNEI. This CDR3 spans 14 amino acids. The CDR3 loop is CASSAGPEYNEQFF.

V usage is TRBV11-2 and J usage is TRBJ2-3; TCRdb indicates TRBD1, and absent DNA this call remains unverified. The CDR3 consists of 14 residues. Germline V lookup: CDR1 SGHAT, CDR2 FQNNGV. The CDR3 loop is CASSFDRVADTQYF.

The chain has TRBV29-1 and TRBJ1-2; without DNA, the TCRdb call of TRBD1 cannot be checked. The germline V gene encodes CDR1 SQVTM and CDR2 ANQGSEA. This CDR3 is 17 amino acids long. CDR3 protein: CSVEDWTGVRGDYGYTF.

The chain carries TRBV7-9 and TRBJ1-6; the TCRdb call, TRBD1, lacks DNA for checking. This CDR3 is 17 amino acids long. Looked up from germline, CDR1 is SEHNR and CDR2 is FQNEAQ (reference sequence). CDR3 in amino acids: CASSQGLGSGGASTLHF.